This T cell receptor beta chain was observed in a study of T-cell memory formation after mild COVID-19. There are 12 residues in the CDR3. Per the germline V gene, CDR1 is DFQATT and CDR2 is SNEGSKA (reference sequence). Trimming pared 6 bases from V and 3 bases from J, leaving 9 bases between. MiXCR, applied by TCRdb to the 5' RACE reads, yields one record per CDR3 protein. The sample holds some 300,000 distinct CDR3 sequences, 20% to 25% seen once. Notes on this clonotype: Its antigen remains unknown.

Study-wide findings and caveats: A subset of responding clones appeared in pre-infection memory, suggesting cross-reactive memory joined. SARS-CoV-2 specificity of second-wave clones peaking day 37 was unconfirmed. Of the contracting clones, CD4+ ones lay mainly in CM and EM, and CD8+ ones in EMRA.

Sequenced sample: PBMCs or a T cell subset sorted from them (not recorded which). This chain connects TRBV20-1 to TRBJ1-5; D perhaps matches TRBD1 (5 bases). The TCR comes from a man between 18 and 35 years old who had mild COVID-19 (a few samples of this study predate the infection). Cell type and time point are not known. CDR3 region: CSAGLTNQPQHF. Here the CDR3 DNA reads TGCAGTGCGGGACTCACCAATCAGCCCCAGCATTTT.